The clone carrying this T cell receptor beta chain was seen more than once but under ten times. As yet, its antigen is unknown. Germline V gives CDR1 SEHNR, CDR2 FQNEAQ (reference sequence). V was pared by 1 base and J by 6 bases, with 9 bases between. This CDR3 contains 13 residues. The data were taken from a study of CD8 T cells in ankylosing spondylitis. Points from the study as a whole: Past studies reported some motif variants in reactive arthritis synovial fluid and blood. Within matched ankylosing spondylitis synovial fluid, disease-linked clones were reportedly significantly enriched. CD8+ disease-linked clones were present at relatively low frequencies in blood. Seemingly distinctive of ankylosing spondylitis blood was a TCR beta motif formed by eight highly homologous variants.

TCRdb reanalysed the 5' RACE reads using MiXCR and keeps one entry per CDR3 protein. The sample holds 210,000 or so distinct CDR3 sequences, around 8% seen once. Input material: blood, either unsorted or a sorted T cell fraction (not recorded which). The sequence derives from a female donor with ankylosing spondylitis or in good health (not recorded which). The chain couples TRBV7-9 to TRBJ1-2, with D uncertain. The CDR3 nucleotides read TGTGCCAGCAGCTTAGTGTCCTGGCATGGCTACACCTTC. Translated: CASSLVSWHGYTF.